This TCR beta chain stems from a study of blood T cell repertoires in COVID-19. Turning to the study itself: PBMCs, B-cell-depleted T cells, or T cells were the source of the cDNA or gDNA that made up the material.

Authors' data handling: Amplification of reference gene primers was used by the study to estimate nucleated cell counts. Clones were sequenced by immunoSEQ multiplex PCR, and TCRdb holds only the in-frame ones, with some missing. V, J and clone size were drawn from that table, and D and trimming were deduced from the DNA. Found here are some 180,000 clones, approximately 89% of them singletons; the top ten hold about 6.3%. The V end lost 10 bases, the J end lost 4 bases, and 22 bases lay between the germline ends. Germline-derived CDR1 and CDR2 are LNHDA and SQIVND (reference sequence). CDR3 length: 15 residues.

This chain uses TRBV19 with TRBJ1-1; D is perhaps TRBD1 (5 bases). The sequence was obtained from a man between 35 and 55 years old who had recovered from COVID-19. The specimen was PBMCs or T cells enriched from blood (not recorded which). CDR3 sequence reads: CATSPPRGLSTEAFF. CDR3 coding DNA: TGTGCCACTAGCCCCCCTAGGGGATTAAGCACTGAAGCTTTCTTT. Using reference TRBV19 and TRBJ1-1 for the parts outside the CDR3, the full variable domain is DGGITQSPKYLFRKEGQNVTLSCEQNLNHDAMYWYRQDPGQGLRLIYYSQIVNDFQKGDIAEGYSVSREKKESFPLTVTSAQKNPTAFYLCATSPPRGLSTEAFFGQGTRLTVV.